The 22 T cell receptor beta chains below were found in one sample sequenced in a study of early T cells in non-severe SARS-CoV-2 infection (dated by TCRdb to the early 2020s). Libraries were prepared through 5' RACE. TCRdb shows the sequencer as NextSeq 500. TCRdb reworked the public reads: Q25 trimming with fastp, MiXCR clone assembly, productive beta chains retained. For every CDR3 protein sequence, its rows merge into one entry that carries the most common genes and DNA. The sample has 50,000 to 70,000 distinct CDR3 sequences on record, about 16% of them singletons. Of the sample, over 8% is held by the ten largest clones. The sequenced sample was whole blood, obtained at baseline. These receptors were taken from an adult who was a healthcare worker with PCR-confirmed SARS-CoV-2 infection or an uninfected control (not recorded which).

This clonotype has more than one count but fewer than ten. J is TRBJ1-1 and V is TRBV7-9; D unclear. This CDR3 has 15 amino acids. Between the trimmed V and J ends, which lost 2 bases and 1 base, there was a span of 11 bases. CDR1 is SEHNR and CDR2 is FQNEAQ in the germline V gene (reference sequence). Here the CDR3 DNA reads TGTGCCAGCAGCTTATTGGTGTTAACGAACACTGAAGCTTTCTTT. Its protein product is CASSLLVLTNTEAFF.

This clonotype showed up just a few times. V is TRBV14 and J is TRBJ1-4; 9 nucleotides match TRBD1. CDR3 length equals 15 residues. Germline trimming cut 1 base from V and 8 bases from J; bases unmatched to any gene: 5. Germline V gene lookup returns CDR1 SGHDN and CDR2 FVKESK. The CDR3 bases are TGTGCCAGCAGCCAAGTTCACAGGGGGCAAGAAAAACTGTTTTTT. This gives the protein CASSQVHRGQEKLFF.

The V call is TRBV20-1, the J call TRBJ2-7; D uncertain. The CDR3 totals 12 residues. In germline, CDR1 is DFQATT, CDR2 SNEGSKA (reference sequence). V was trimmed by 0 bases and J by 4 bases, leaving 7 bases between them. CDR3: CSAREGHYEQYF. Here the CDR3 DNA reads TGCAGTGCTAGAGAGGGTCATTACGAGCAGTACTTC.

V is TRBV20-1 and J is TRBJ1-4; the match to TRBD1 covers 12 bases. Germline CDR1 reads DFQATT; CDR2 reads SNEGSKA (reference sequence). The CDR3 length is 14 residues. This chain's CDR3 is CGGTGGFPNEKLFF. CDR3 nucleotide sequence: TGCGGGGGGACAGGGGGCTTCCCTAATGAAAAACTGTTTTTT.

The sample holds many counts of this clonotype. The chain's CDR3 is CASSTRQGGLGYTF. Here the CDR3 DNA reads TGTGCCAGCAGTACCCGACAGGGAGGACTTGGCTACACCTTC. The gene calls are TRBV12-3 or TRBV12-4 and TRBJ1-2; 7 positions agree with TRBD1. The CDR3 covers 14 residues. V shed 5 bases, J shed 7 bases, and the junction held 10 bases outside the gene matches.

This clonotype was detected a few times. CDR3 in amino acids: CASSQDGGLNPRETQYF. The CDR3 nucleotides read TGCGCCAGCAGCCAAGATGGGGGGCTCAACCCCCGGGAGACCCAGTACTTC. The rearrangement uses TRBV4-1 and TRBJ2-5; D is tentatively TRBD1 or TRBD2 (6 bases each). CDR1 is MGHRA, CDR2 YSYEKL, per germline. V lost 0 bases and J lost 5, with 19 bases in between. The CDR3 loop spans 17 amino acids.

A few counts support this clonotype. The chain links TRBV27 to TRBJ2-5, with D unclear. V was cut by 5 bases and J by 4 bases, with 14 bases left in between. Germline V lookup: CDR1 MNHEY, CDR2 SMNVEV (reference sequence). The CDR3 is 14 amino acids. The CDR3 spells CASSVSTWGETQYF. The CDR3 DNA follows: TGTGCCAGCAGTGTTAGTACGTGGGGAGAGACCCAGTACTTC.

The sample holds many counts of this clonotype. J is TRBJ2-7 and V is TRBV19; D may correspond to TRBD1 or TRBD2 (6 bases each). CDR1 and CDR2 from the germline V gene are LNHDA and SQIVND (reference sequence). V shed 4 bases and J shed 1 base, with 17 bases lying between them. The CDR3 length is 16 residues. CDR3 nucleotides: TGTGCCAGTAGTACCAACGGGAGACAGGTTTCCTACGAGCAGTACTTC. The encoded protein is CASSTNGRQVSYEQYF.

This clonotype was picked up many times. The V and J genes are TRBV15 and TRBJ2-3; 8 positions agree with TRBD1. Germline CDR1 reads LNHNV; CDR2 reads YYDKDF (reference sequence). The CDR3 runs 16 residues. J gave up 1 base and V 5 bases, and 8 bases lay outside the gene matches. The chain's CDR3 is CATSPVPGQGTDTQYF. CDR3 nucleotides: TGTGCCACCAGCCCTGTCCCGGGACAGGGCACAGATACGCAGTATTTT.

The table lists this clonotype with a few counts. The chain links TRBV20-1 to TRBJ2-1; no reliable D call. The CDR3 has 14 amino acids. Germline V gene lookup returns CDR1 DFQATT and CDR2 SNEGSKA (reference sequence). V lost 3 bases and J 0 bases, leaving 9 bases between the germline ends. In DNA form, the CDR3 reads TGCAGTGCTAGCCGTGGGGTCTCCTACAATGAGCAGTTCTTC. Translated: CSASRGVSYNEQFF.

This clonotype turned up a few times. The rearrangement joins TRBV7-3 to TRBJ2-1; no reliable D call. Trimming shortened V by 3 bases and J by 5 bases, and 8 bases separated the two germline ends. Germline assignment: CDR1 SGHTA and CDR2 FQGTGA. The CDR3 covers 13 residues. CDR3 sequence: CASSFGSNNEQFF. The CDR3 DNA reads as TGTGCCAGCAGCTTTGGGTCCAACAATGAGCAGTTCTTC.

V and J are TRBV4-1 and TRBJ2-5; a weak D match, TRBD1 (6 bases). The CDR3 spans 13 residues. The V end lost 2 bases, the J end lost 3 bases, and 7 bases lay between the germline ends. Germline assignment: CDR1 MGHRA and CDR2 YSYEKL. DNA for the CDR3: TGCGCCAGCAGCCAATACAGGGAAGAGACCCAGTACTTC. Translation: CASSQYREETQYF.

This clonotype occurred many times. The V gene is TRBV2, the J gene TRBJ1-5, with a weak D call TRBD1 (5 bases). The CDR3 consists of 16 residues. CDR1 is SNHLY and CDR2 is FYNNEI in the germline V gene. V dropped 2 bases and J dropped 0 bases, with 11 bases sitting between them. The CDR3 sequence is CASSEILTVSNQPQHF. The CDR3 DNA reads TGTGCCAGCAGTGAAATATTGACAGTTAGCAATCAGCCCCAGCATTTT.

This clonotype was recorded many times. The rearrangement joins TRBV11-1 to TRBJ2-1, with TRBD1 matching 8 bases. This CDR3 comprises 16 residues. V lost 6 bases, J lost 9 bases, and 16 bases stayed unmatched. Germline V gene lookup returns CDR1 SGHAT and CDR2 FQDESV (reference sequence). The CDR3 nucleotides read TGTGCCAGCAGTTCGACTGGACAGGGAACGTACGGTGAGCAGTTCTTC. It yields the protein CASSSTGQGTYGEQFF.

The rearrangement links TRBV11-2 to TRBJ2-2; 10 positions agree with TRBD1. The germline V gene has CDR1 SGHAT and CDR2 FQNNGV. After removal of 3 bases from V and 4 bases from J, the junction contained 2 bases not matched to a gene. The CDR3 is 15 residues long. CDR3 sequence: CASSFRTGGTGELFF. In nucleotides, the CDR3 is TGTGCCAGCAGCTTCCGGACAGGGGGCACCGGGGAGCTGTTTTTT.

This clonotype was recorded a few times. The CDR3 nucleotides are TGTGCCAGTAGTATCCCCAAACAGGGTGGCAATCAGCCCCAGCATTTT. Translated: CASSIPKQGGNQPQHF. This chain links TRBV19 with TRBJ1-5; D may be TRBD1 (6 bases). The CDR3 spans 16 residues. Germline V gene sequence: CDR1 LNHDA, CDR2 SQIVND (reference sequence). V dropped 3 bases and J dropped 2 bases, with 14 bases sitting between them.

J is TRBJ2-3 and V is TRBV12-5; D not resolved. CDR3 length: 11 amino acids. The V gene lost 1 base and the J gene lost 6 bases, with 2 bases spanning the gap. Per the germline V gene, CDR1 is LGHNT and CDR2 is FRNRAP. The CDR3: CASGLGDTQYF. CDR3 nucleotide sequence: TGTGCTAGTGGTTTGGGGGATACGCAGTATTTT.

The chain has TRBV29-1 and TRBJ1-2, with TRBD1 matching over 9 bases. The junction had 7 bases not matched to a gene; V was cut back by 6 bases and J by 5 bases. CDR1 is SQVTM and CDR2 is ANQGSEA in the germline V gene. This CDR3 has 13 amino acids. The CDR3, as DNA: TGCAGCGTGCCGGGACAGGGTTTTTATGGCTACACCTTC. It specifies CSVPGQGFYGYTF.

Only a few counts were recorded for this clonotype. This sequence joins TRBV5-4 and TRBJ2-2; TRBD2 matches 10 bases. CDR1 and CDR2 (germline): SGHNT, YYREEE (reference sequence). V trimming: 4 bases; J trimming: 3 bases; junction bases outside the gene matches: 6. The CDR3 is 16 amino acids. The CDR3 protein is CASSGAGGPDTGELFF. DNA of the CDR3: TGTGCCAGCAGCGGAGCGGGGGGGCCGGACACCGGGGAGCTGTTTTTT.

By frequency in the sample, this clonotype is large. This chain joins TRBV11-2 and TRBJ2-4; 10 nucleotides agree with TRBD1. V lost 1 base to trimming and J lost 1 base; unmatched junction nucleotides: 7. Germline-derived CDR1 and CDR2 are SGHAT and FQNNGV. This CDR3 region has 18 residues. As DNA, the CDR3 is TGTGCCAGCAGCTTAGGGGACAGGGGCCGGGGGGCCAAAAACATTCAGTACTTC. Amino acid sequence: CASSLGDRGRGAKNIQYF.

This clonotype was picked up a small number of times. The V and J genes are TRBV28 and TRBJ1-1, with TRBD1 matching over 10 bases. The germline CDR1 and CDR2 sequences are MDHEN and SYDVKM. CDR3 length: 16 residues. J gave up 1 base and V 4 bases, and 6 bases lay outside the gene matches. This CDR3 reads CASSSGQGWKNTEAFF. Here the CDR3 DNA reads TGTGCCAGCAGTTCGGGACAGGGGTGGAAGAACACTGAAGCTTTCTTT.

This rearrangement joins TRBV6-5 to TRBJ2-7; unclear D gene. The CDR3 has 14 residues. Germline-derived CDR1 and CDR2 are MNHEY and SVGAGI. V gave up 0 bases and J gave up 2 bases, with 8 bases separating them. Here the CDR3 reads CASSYSGSTYEQYF. CDR3 nucleotides: TGTGCCAGCAGTTACTCGGGCAGCACCTACGAGCAGTACTTC.